These T cell receptor beta chains were read from a single sample in a study of T cells in Graves' hyperthyroidism and ophthalmopathy. TCRdb fed the multiplex PCR reads into MiXCR, producing one record per CDR3 protein. The table has a few hundred thousand distinct CDR3 sequences, roughly 13% seen once. The specimen was blood. The receptors were gathered from a woman aged 40-49 years with Graves' ophthalmopathy. Both conserved end residues are part of each CDR3. The D gene is left open where the match is weak. Rows give clone size only sometimes, using once, few, many, or a class for an expanded clone.

D	V	J	size	DNA	CDR3
-	TRBV4-2	TRBJ1-6	few	TGTGCCAGCAGCCAAGAAGGAGAGAATTCACCCCTCCACTTT	CASSQEGENSPLHF
-	TRBV5-5	TRBJ2-6	-	TGTGCCAGCAGCTTAGATATTGTGGGCACTGGGGCCAACGTCCTGACTTTC	CASSLDIVGTGANVLTF
-	TRBV19	TRBJ1-1	many	TGTGCCAGTAGTACCATTATGAACACTGAAGCTTTCTTT	CASSTIMNTEAFF
-	TRBV27	TRBJ1-4	-	TGTGCCAGCAGTGACTTAAAGAGGGGTCCCAATGAAAAACTGTTTTTT	CASSDLKRGPNEKLFF
-	TRBV10-3	TRBJ1-5	few	TGTGCCATCAGTGAAGGAAGGGACTATAGCAATCAGCCCCAGCATTTT	CAISEGRDYSNQPQHF
TRBD2	TRBV7-9	TRBJ2-1	many	TGTGCCAGCAGCCTTGGGACTAGCGGGAGTCTATGGAGCTCCTACAATGAGCAGTTCTTC	CASSLGTSGSLWSSYNEQFF
-	TRBV2	TRBJ2-7	many	TGTGCCAGCAGTCTTAGCCGTGGCGAGCAGTACTTC	CASSLSRGEQYF
-	TRBV19	TRBJ1-2	many	TGTGCCAGTAGTGCCAGGACAGCCATCTATGGCTACACCTTC	CASSARTAIYGYTF
-	TRBV6-1	TRBJ1-6	many	TGTGCCAGCAGACCCGGGACAAGCGAATATAATTCACCCCTCCACTTT	CASRPGTSEYNSPLHF
-	TRBV6-1	TRBJ1-5	many	TGTGCCAGCAGCGCTGCGCAGGCGAGACTCAATCAGCCCCAGCATTTT	CASSAAQARLNQPQHF